A selection of T cell receptor beta chains follows, all from one sample in a study of Graves' ophthalmopathy and Graves' hyperthyroidism. From the multiplex PCR reads, TCRdb called clonotypes with MiXCR, one entry per CDR3 protein. The sample contains about 500,000 distinct CDR3 sequences, less than 40% of which appear only once. Sequenced input: peripheral blood or thyroid tissue (not recorded which). The receptors derive from an adult man with Graves' hyperthyroidism. Both conserved end residues are part of each CDR3. The D gene is left open where the match is weak. The size entry is marked missing in some rows and otherwise reads once, few, many or a size class.

>NA|TRBV20-1|few|TRBJ1-5
CSARDSSASNQPQHF
TGCAGTGCTAGAGATTCTTCCGCTAGCAATCAGCCCCAGCATTTT
>TRBD2|TRBV5-5|many|TRBJ2-2
CASSFASGMNTGELFF
TGTGCCAGCAGCTTCGCTAGCGGAATGAACACCGGGGAGCTGTTTTTT
>NA|TRBV10-3|many|TRBJ2-2
CAISDGSNTGELFF
TGTGCCATCAGTGACGGGTCGAACACCGGGGAGCTGTTTTTT
>NA|TRBV5-8|many|TRBJ1-6
CASSLGGVDSPLHF
TGTGCCAGCAGCTTGGGTGGTGTGGATTCACCCCTCCACTTT
>TRBD1|TRBV10-3|few|TRBJ1-5
CASRGGVRQGSNQPQHF
TGTGCCAGCCGTGGGGGGGTCAGACAGGGTAGCAATCAGCCCCAGCATTTT
>TRBD1|TRBV12-3/TRBV12-4|NA|TRBJ2-2
CASSRTGSNTGELFF
TGTGCCAGCAGTCGGACAGGCTCGAACACCGGGGAGCTGTTTTTT
>TRBD1|TRBV18|few|TRBJ1-6
CASRDSGSPLHF
TGTGCCAGCCGGGACAGTGGGTCACCCCTCCACTTT
>TRBD2|TRBV7-2|few|TRBJ2-7
CASSLVSGGAGQYF
TGTGCCAGCAGCTTGGTGAGCGGGGGGGCCGGGCAGTACTTC
>NA|TRBV7-8|NA|TRBJ1-4
CATNLAGNEKLFF
TGTGCCACCAATTTAGCGGGAAATGAAAAACTGTTTTTT
>TRBD2|TRBV20-1|NA|TRBJ2-3
CSALPTSALITDTQYF
TGCAGTGCCTTACCCACTAGCGCCCTTATCACAGATACGCAGTATTTT
>NA|TRBV19|NA|TRBJ1-1
CASSSLSDEAFF
TGTGCCAGTAGTAGTTTATCTGACGAAGCTTTCTTT
>TRBD1|TRBV7-8|NA|TRBJ1-1
CASSNNRGDNTEAFF
TGTGCCAGCTCGAACAACAGGGGGGACAACACTGAAGCTTTCTTT
>TRBD2|TRBV15|NA|TRBJ2-3
CATSRDNSGRADTQYF
TGTGCCACCAGCAGAGATAATAGCGGGAGGGCAGATACGCAGTATTTT
>NA|TRBV29-1|NA|TRBJ2-2
CSPTPVNTGELFF
TGCAGTCCGACCCCTGTGAACACCGGGGAGCTGTTTTTT
>NA|TRBV7-2|many|TRBJ2-2
CASSLEALGTGELFF
TGTGCCAGCAGCTTAGAAGCACTAGGCACCGGGGAGCTGTTTTTT
>TRBD1|TRBV7-2|NA|TRBJ2-7
CASSDTPGQGEQYF
TGTGCCAGCAGCGACACTCCGGGACAGGGCGAGCAGTACTTC
>NA|TRBV6-5|NA|TRBJ2-7
CASSYSNRVAGLYEQYF
TGTGCCAGCAGTTACTCGAATAGGGTGGCAGGGCTGTACGAGCAGTACTTC
>NA|TRBV19|many|TRBJ1-1
CASSTTRTAQEAFF
TGTGCCAGTAGTACAACTCGGACTGCTCAAGAAGCTTTCTTT
>NA|TRBV12-3/TRBV12-4|many|TRBJ1-2
CASRPSAGGYGYTF
TGTGCCAGCAGGCCATCTGCAGGAGGTTATGGCTACACCTTC
>TRBD1|TRBV2|once|TRBJ2-3
CASAQGLTDTQYF
TGTGCCAGCGCACAGGGGTTAACAGATACGCAGTATTTT
>NA|TRBV7-3|many|TRBJ2-6
CASSQDENSGANVLTF
TGTGCCAGCAGCCAAGATGAAAACTCTGGGGCCAACGTCCTGACTTTC
>TRBD1|TRBV4-3|NA|TRBJ1-1
CASSQETGLTEAFF
TGCGCCAGCAGCCAAGAGACAGGGCTCACTGAAGCTTTCTTT
>NA|TRBV20-1|many|TRBJ1-1
CSAGAQNTEAFF
TGCAGTGCTGGAGCACAGAACACTGAAGCTTTCTTT
>NA|TRBV28|once|TRBJ2-5
CASSLVGSQEAQYF
TGTGCCAGCAGTTTGGTTGGCTCTCAAGAGGCCCAGTACTTC
>NA|TRBV19|NA|TRBJ1-5
CASSTIGSYSNQPQHF
TGTGCCAGTAGCACAATAGGCTCTTATAGCAATCAGCCCCAGCATTTT
>NA|TRBV24-1|NA|TRBJ1-1
CATSDSRQNTEAFF
TGTGCCACCAGTGATTCCCGACAGAACACTGAAGCTTTCTTT
>TRBD1|TRBV12-3/TRBV12-4|many|TRBJ2-7
CASSYQDRGHEQYF
TGTGCCAGCAGTTATCAGGACAGGGGTCACGAGCAGTACTTC
>NA|TRBV4-1|many|TRBJ2-7
CASSQVHISYEQYF
TGCGCCAGCAGCCAAGTACACATCTCCTACGAGCAGTACTTC
>TRBD2|TRBV15|once|TRBJ2-5
CATSGPSGTAETQYF
TGTGCCACCAGCGGACCTAGCGGGACCGCGGAGACCCAGTACTTC